This TCR beta chain comes out of a study of CD8 T cells in ankylosing spondylitis. A note on this clonotype: The antigen remains unidentified.

MiXCR, applied by TCRdb to the 5' RACE reads, yields one record per CDR3 protein. The table lists about 140,000 distinct CDR3 sequences, roughly 8.8% of them singletons. Broader study findings: A TCR beta motif made of fewer than ten highly homologous variants seemed typical of ankylosing spondylitis blood. Disease-associated clonotypes exhibited CD8+ identity and were relatively infrequent in peripheral blood. Past studies reported some motif variants in reactive arthritis synovial fluid and blood.

The CDR3 runs 15 residues. Germline CDR1 reads DFQATT; CDR2 reads SNEGSKA (reference sequence). The ends were cut back, 4 bases at V and 1 base at J, with 15 bases in the middle. The gene calls are TRBV20-1 and TRBJ2-3; possible D gene TRBD2, 5 bases. This clonotype originated in a male donor with ankylosing spondylitis. Source material: synovial fluid, either unsorted or a sorted T cell fraction (not recorded which). The CDR3 DNA follows: TGCAGTGCTACGAAGCCCGGGGTGGGCACAGATACGCAGTATTTT. Translated, it gives CSATKPGVGTDTQYF.